This TCR beta chain appears in the sequencing data of a study of T cell changes during pregnancy in multiple sclerosis. Assay: immunoSEQ multiplex PCR; the TCRdb copy retains only in-frame clones and omits some. The sample lists 100,000 to 140,000 clones, around 92% seen once, with around 0.8% in the top ten. CDR1 SGHVS and CDR2 FQNEAQ come from the germline V gene. CDR3 length: 13 residues. V lost 1 base and J lost 4, with 7 bases in between. The receptor was isolated from a female donor in good health, enrolled as a control in a pregnancy study. The chain links TRBV7-8 to TRBJ1-1, with D unclear. The source was peripheral blood, collected in the third trimester of pregnancy. The CDR3 sequence is CASSLGESTEAFF. CDR3 nucleotide sequence: TGTGCCAGCAGCTTAGGGGAGTCCACTGAAGCTTTCTTT.